These 17 T cell receptor beta chains were all obtained from the same sample, sequenced in a study of cytomegalovirus exposure and HLA in healthy donors. Primers for the PCR totalled 60 Vbeta and 13 Jbeta. The protocol was immunoSEQ multiplex PCR, while the TCRdb copy is restricted to in-frame clones and leaves out a portion. The profile shows 95,000 to 130,000 clones, around 10% of them singletons. The specimen sequenced was PBMCs. Every receptor here comes from a man younger than 40 in good health and CMV-seronegative.

This clone was recorded a few times. The gene calls are TRBV5-1 and TRBJ2-7; 9 bases are shared with TRBD2. V was clipped by 1 base and J by 1 base; unmatched bases: 3. Germline CDR1 SGHRS, CDR2 YFSETQ. CDR3 length: 15 residues. The CDR3 nucleotides are TGCGCCAGCAGCTTGTCACTAGCGGGTTCCTACGAGCAGTACTTC. This sequence encodes CASSLSLAGSYEQYF.

This chain connects TRBV19 to TRBJ2-2; 8 bases fit TRBD2. The CDR3 length is 14 residues. Germline CDR1 is LNHDA and CDR2 is SQIVND (reference sequence). Germline trimming cut 5 bases from V and 4 bases from J; bases unmatched to any gene: 3. The CDR3 loop reads CASSYGTSTGELFF. CDR3 DNA: TGTGCCAGTAGTTACGGGACTAGCACCGGGGAGCTGTTTTTT.

V is TRBV7-9 and J is TRBJ2-7; D remains ambiguous. V was pared by 1 base and J by 8 bases, with 12 bases between. CDR3 size: 13 residues. The germline V gene has CDR1 SEHNR and CDR2 FQNEAQ (reference sequence). CDR3 coding DNA: TGTGCCAGCAGCTTAGAAAAGACTCGTCAGCAGTACTTC. It specifies CASSLEKTRQQYF.

This chain joins TRBV5-1 and TRBJ2-5; 9 bases agree with TRBD2. CDR1 is SGHRS, CDR2 YFSETQ, per germline. CDR3 size: 16 residues. The junction had 8 bases not matched to a gene; V was cut back by 0 bases and J by 5 bases. CDR3 protein: CASSLAGGGAVETQYF. In DNA, the CDR3 is TGCGCCAGCAGCTTGGCCGGCGGGGGGGCCGTGGAGACCCAGTACTTC.

V is TRBV18 and J is TRBJ2-3, with TRBD2 matching over 13 bases. Germline values: CDR1 KGHSH, CDR2 LQKENI. J gave up 0 bases and V 6 bases, and 3 bases lay outside the gene matches. The length of the CDR3 is 16 residues. The CDR3 sequence: CASSSGLAGSTDTQYF. CDR3 bases: TGTGCCAGCTCCTCGGGACTAGCGGGAAGCACAGATACGCAGTATTTT.

This clone came up a few times. The chain joins TRBV6-5 to TRBJ2-5; TRBD1 aligns across 8 bases. The ends lost 4 bases at V and 3 bases at J; junction bases unmatched: 4. The CDR3 spans 14 residues. From germline, CDR1 is MNHEY and CDR2 SVGAGI. DNA of the CDR3: TGTGCCAGCAGTTCCAGGGGACAGGAAGAGACCCAGTACTTC. This sequence encodes CASSSRGQEETQYF.

In its sample, this clone was seen a few times. The genes are TRBV7-9 and TRBJ2-1; TRBD1 aligns across 9 bases. Per the germline V gene, CDR1 is SEHNR and CDR2 is FQNEAQ (reference sequence). Germline trimming cut 5 bases from V and 7 bases from J; bases unmatched to any gene: 12. This CDR3 comprises 16 residues. The CDR3 loop is CASSPETGGYVNEQFF. CDR3 nucleotide sequence: TGTGCCAGCAGCCCCGAGACAGGGGGGTACGTGAATGAGCAGTTCTTC.

A few counts support this clone. The chain employs TRBV6-6 and TRBJ1-1, with D perhaps matching TRBD1 (5 bases). Germline loops: CDR1 MNHNY, CDR2 SVGAGI (reference sequence). The CDR3 extends over 14 amino acids. With 6 bases removed from V and 3 bases from J, the gap between germline ends came to 14 bases. Here the CDR3 DNA reads TGTGCCAGCAGAGTATGGGGGGAGGACACTGAAGCTTTCTTT. This encodes CASRVWGEDTEAFF.

J is TRBJ2-7 and V is TRBV6-5; D perhaps matches TRBD1 (6 bases). This CDR3 contains 13 residues. V was trimmed by 8 bases and J by 5 bases, leaving 16 bases between them. Germline V lookup: CDR1 MNHEY, CDR2 SVGAGI. CDR3 amino acids: CASRPPQGHEQYF. CDR3 sequence (DNA): TGTGCCAGCCGTCCACCACAGGGTCACGAGCAGTACTTC.

Concerning this clone: Other DNA sequences within the sample encode an identical CDR3. This chain joins TRBV7-6 and TRBJ2-7; a weak D match, TRBD2 (5 bases). The length of the CDR3 is 14 residues. V was shortened by 1 base and J by 3 bases, with 10 bases between the two germline ends. The germline V gene has CDR1 SGHVS and CDR2 FNYEAQ. The CDR3 here is CASSLGGWNYEQYF. Written as DNA, the CDR3 is TGTGCCAGCAGCTTAGGCGGGTGGAACTACGAGCAGTACTTC.

This clone was observed a few times. The rearrangement joins TRBV20-1 to TRBJ1-4; unclear D gene. Germline V gene sequence: CDR1 DFQATT, CDR2 SNEGSKA (reference sequence). V lost 5 bases, J lost 8 bases, and 6 bases lay in between. The CDR3 sequence is 10 residues long. CDR3 DNA: TGCAGTGCTTCGGGGGAAAAACTGTTTTTT. This encodes CSASGEKLFF.

The sample holds a few counts of this clone. The V call is TRBV4-1, the J call TRBJ2-7; possible D gene TRBD2, 6 bases. The CDR3 loop spans 14 amino acids. V was shortened by 2 bases and J by 6 bases, with 14 bases between the two germline ends. The germline V gene encodes CDR1 MGHRA and CDR2 YSYEKL. CDR3: CASSQKPGGIEQYF. The CDR3 coding sequence is TGCGCCAGCAGCCAAAAACCCGGGGGTATCGAGCAGTACTTC.

The CDR3 DNA is TGTGCCAGCAGCGGACAGATCTCCTACGAGCAGTACTTC. This translates into CASSGQISYEQYF. The chain has TRBV2 and TRBJ2-7; TRBD1 is a possible D gene (6 bases). This CDR3 comprises 13 residues. The ends were cut back, 6 bases at V and 0 bases at J, with 9 bases in the middle. From germline, CDR1 is SNHLY and CDR2 FYNNEI.

This chain joins TRBV5-6 and TRBJ1-2, with D unresolved. The germline CDR1 and CDR2 sequences are SGHDT and YYEEEE. V was cut by 7 bases and J by 5 bases, with 15 bases left in between. The CDR3 length is 13 residues. The CDR3 DNA is TGTGCCAGCTTCCGGGAAGGAGTTTATGGCTACACCTTC. Translation: CASFREGVYGYTF. Variable domain in full (rest from reference TRBV5-6 and TRBJ1-2): DAGVTQSPTHLIKTRGQQVTLRCSPKSGHDTVSWYQQALGQGPQFIFQYYEEEERQRGNFPDRFSGHQFPNYSSELNVNALLLGDSALYLCASFREGVYGYTFGSGTRLTVV.

This clone was seen a handful of times. The chain uses TRBV2 and TRBJ1-2; 10 positions agree with TRBD1. V shed 4 bases and J 4 bases; nucleotides not matched to a gene: 3. The CDR3 spans 14 residues. CDR1 and CDR2 (germline): SNHLY, FYNNEI. DNA for the CDR3: TGTGCCAGCAGTGCAGGACAGGGGGTCTATGGCTACACCTTC. Protein product: CASSAGQGVYGYTF.

The chain has TRBV6-6 and TRBJ2-1; D unresolved. Germline loops: CDR1 MNHNY, CDR2 SVGAGI (reference sequence). The length of the CDR3 is 16 residues. With 4 bases removed from V and 0 bases from J, the gap between germline ends came to 13 bases. The CDR3 reads CASSSPAPSSYNEQFF. In DNA form, the CDR3 reads TGTGCCAGCAGTTCACCAGCGCCGAGCTCCTACAATGAGCAGTTCTTC.

A remark on this clone: Compared with germline, one end of the junction differs, possibly owing to a read error. The V and J genes are TRBV7-7 and TRBJ2-2; the D gene is possibly TRBD2 (7 bases). The germline CDR1 and CDR2 sequences are SSHAT and FNYEAQ (reference sequence). The CDR3 covers 15 residues. DNA of the CDR3: TGTGCTAGCAGCGCGCGAGGGGGGGGTGACGGGGAGCTGTTTTTT. It yields the protein CASSARGGGDGELFF.